The clone carrying this T cell receptor beta chain was counted ten times or more. Its antigen remains unknown. Thyroid ultrasound and orbital computed tomography, with clinical symptoms and serum thyroxine and TRAb, informed diagnoses. Germline loops: CDR1 DFQATT, CDR2 SNEGSKA (reference sequence). Losses at the gene ends were 0 bases for V and 10 bases for J; bases not matched to a gene: 9. The CDR3 is made up of 15 amino acids. The data derive from a study of T cells in Graves' hyperthyroidism and ophthalmopathy. Whole-study context: Peripheral blood draws took place at initial diagnosis, ahead of any treatment. Study-wide points: The model foresaw ophthalmopathy a median about 6.1 months prior to onset.

Authors of the study amplified TCR beta CDR3 regions from RNA transcripts. HTBI primers were used for first-round RT-PCR of the TCR CDR3. TCRdb re-analysed the multiplex PCR reads in MiXCR, keeping a single row per CDR3 protein. This sample yields a few hundred thousand distinct CDR3 sequences, of which 15% to 20% are seen a single time; approximately 3.5% belongs to the top ten. The rearrangement links TRBV20-1 to TRBJ2-1; 10 nucleotides line up with TRBD1. The receptor was isolated from a middle-aged woman with Graves' ophthalmopathy. The sample taken for sequencing was blood. The chain's CDR3 is CSAREGTGAHVEQFF. The DNA of the CDR3 is TGCAGTGCTAGAGAGGGGACAGGGGCACATGTGGAGCAGTTCTTC.